This is a list of T cell receptor beta chains from one sample in a study of T cell repertoires in cytomegalovirus infection. No cognate antigen is known for these TCRs. TCRdb re-called the reads with MiXCR, one entry per CDR3 protein. The sample lists about 180,000 distinct CDR3 sequences; about 20% were seen once. The specimen comprised CD8+ T cells from cultured PBMCs, sampled from culture after CMV antigen stimulation. The receptors were gathered from a human donor in good health (CMV status not recorded). Some clones in this sample may be carry-over from other donors' samples. Each CDR3 is given with its conserved first and last residue. The order of the fields is V gene, CDR3 protein.

TRBV28,CASRPRTETQETQYF
TRBV6-2/TRBV6-3,CASSYVVIGTGELFF
TRBV7-6,CASSLGAGARGNEQFF
TRBV6-2/TRBV6-3,CASSRIIRTVVGLSNQPQHF
TRBV29-1,CSVVRKDRGYEQYF
TRBV9,CASGKQGGTTDTQYF
TRBV12-3/TRBV12-4,CASSLAFHEQYF
TRBV2,CARGTGETNEKLFF
TRBV7-9,CASSSTLHRTGDTEAFF
TRBV5-5,CASSHRDFDEQFF
TRBV7-2,CASSWTGSGNTIYF
TRBV6-1,CALGRTQETQYF
TRBV4-1,CASSQDLGNTDTQYF
TRBV7-9,CASSPQGNTEAFF
TRBV6-6,CASSYPASGAPLWTQYF
TRBV28,CASSLAGGRIYEQYF
TRBV7-9,CASSPGTRDLETQHF
TRBV27,CASSSDRVEQYF
TRBV16,CASSQLGTGNTEAFF
TRBV7-3,CASSSWGNTEAFF
TRBV5-5,CTSSFGDYYEQYF
TRBV7-9,CASSFTGAGETQYF
TRBV7-2,CASSPYGGHQETQYF
TRBV4-3,CASSQDVGGGYNEQFF
TRBV28,CASSTDRGLGHQPQHF
TRBV7-9,CASSLPSTSSNEQFF
TRBV19,CASSIAQNTEAFF
TRBV7-8,CASSLAGQRAKNIQYF
TRBV7-9,CASSQARTEAFF
TRBV7-8,CASSLAHSGGSYNEQFF
TRBV20-1,CSARDRDDSSYNSPLHF
TRBV7-9,CASSSQGWVHNEQFF
TRBV7-2,CASRHVPGVRSTDTQYF
TRBV10-1,CASSKDRYDSEAFF
TRBV10-2,CASSESRGLGYTF
TRBV7-6,CASSVTNTGELFF
TRBV4-1,CASSPGQGYNSPLHF
TRBV7-2,CASSLVAGGYNEQFF
TRBV7-2,CASSLTPGPESPQHF
TRBV4-1,CASSQVRGIGIYEQYF
TRBV7-9,CASSSADRGGYTF
TRBV4-3,CASSPGTGSNTGELFF
TRBV28,CASSGSGLAGIEQYF
TRBV7-9,CASSLPDRGAVEQYF
TRBV2,CASGGRDNRGLRQSQHF
TRBV7-8,CASSPRDWNTEAFF
TRBV12-3/TRBV12-4,CASTPLAAGELFF
TRBV6-6,CASSPLRTGWNSPLHF
TRBV2,CASSGAPRYNEQFF
TRBV7-8,CASSLGGALDEQYF